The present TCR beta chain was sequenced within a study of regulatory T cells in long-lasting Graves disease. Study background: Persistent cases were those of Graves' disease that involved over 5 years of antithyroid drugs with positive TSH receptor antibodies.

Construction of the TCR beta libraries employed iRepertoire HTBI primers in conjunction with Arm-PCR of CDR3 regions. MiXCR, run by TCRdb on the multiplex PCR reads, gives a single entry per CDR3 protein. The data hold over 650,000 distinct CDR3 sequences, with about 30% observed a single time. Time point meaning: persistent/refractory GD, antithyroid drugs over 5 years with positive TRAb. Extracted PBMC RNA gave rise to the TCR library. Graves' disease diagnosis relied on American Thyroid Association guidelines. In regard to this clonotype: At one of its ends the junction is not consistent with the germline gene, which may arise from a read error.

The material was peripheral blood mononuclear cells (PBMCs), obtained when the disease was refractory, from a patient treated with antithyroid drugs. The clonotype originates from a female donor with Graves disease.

The chain's CDR3 is CASSLHRPGETEPFF. CDR3 bases: TGTGCCAGCAGTTTACACCGCCCAGGGGAAACTGAACCTTTCTTT. V usage is TRBV28 and J usage is TRBJ1-1; D possibly corresponds to TRBD1 (6 bases). The CDR3 covers 15 residues. CDR1 is MDHEN, CDR2 SYDVKM, per germline. Looking up the rest from reference TRBV28 and TRBJ1-1 gives the full variable domain: DVKVTQSSRYLVKRTGEKVFLECVQDMDHENMFWYRQDPGLGLRLIYFSYDVKMKEKGDIPEGYSVSREKKERFSLILESASTNQTSMYLCASSLHRPGETEPFFGQGTRLTVV.